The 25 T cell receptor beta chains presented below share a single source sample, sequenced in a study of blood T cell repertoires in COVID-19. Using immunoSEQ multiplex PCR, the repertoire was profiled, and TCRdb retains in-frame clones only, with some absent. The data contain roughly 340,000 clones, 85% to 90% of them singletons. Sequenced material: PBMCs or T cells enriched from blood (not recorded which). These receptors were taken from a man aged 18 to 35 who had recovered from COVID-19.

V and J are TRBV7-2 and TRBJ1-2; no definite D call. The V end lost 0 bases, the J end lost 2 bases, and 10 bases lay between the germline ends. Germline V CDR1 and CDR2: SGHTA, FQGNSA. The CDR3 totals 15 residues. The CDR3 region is CASSLATGSNYGYTF. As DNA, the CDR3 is TGTGCCAGCAGCTTAGCCACGGGGTCGAACTATGGCTACACCTTC.

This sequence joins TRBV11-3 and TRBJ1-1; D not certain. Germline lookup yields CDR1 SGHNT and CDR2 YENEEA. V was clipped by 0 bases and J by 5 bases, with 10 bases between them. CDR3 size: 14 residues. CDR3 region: CASSLDRDSTEAFF. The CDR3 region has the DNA TGTGCCAGCAGCTTAGATCGGGATTCAACTGAAGCTTTCTTT.

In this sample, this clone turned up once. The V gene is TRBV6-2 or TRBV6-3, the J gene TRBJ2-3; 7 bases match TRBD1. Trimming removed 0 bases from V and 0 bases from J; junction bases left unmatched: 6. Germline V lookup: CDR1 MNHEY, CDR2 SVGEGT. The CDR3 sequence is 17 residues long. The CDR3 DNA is TGTGCCAGCAGTTACTCCCGGACAGGCCCTAGCACAGATACGCAGTATTTT. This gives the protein CASSYSRTGPSTDTQYF.

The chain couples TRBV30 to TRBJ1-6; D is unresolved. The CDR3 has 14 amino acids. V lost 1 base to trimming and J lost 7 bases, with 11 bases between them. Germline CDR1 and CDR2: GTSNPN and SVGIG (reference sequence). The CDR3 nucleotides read TGTGCCTGGAGTGGGCGACGGAGGAATTCACCCCTCCACTTT. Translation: CAWSGRRRNSPLHF. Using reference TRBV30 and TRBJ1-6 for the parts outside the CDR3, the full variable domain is SQTIHQWPATLVQPVGSPLSLECTVEGTSNPNLYWYRQAAGRGLQLLFYSVGIGQISSEVPQNLSASRPQDRQFILSSKKLLLSDSGFYLCAWSGRRRNSPLHFGNGTRLTVT.

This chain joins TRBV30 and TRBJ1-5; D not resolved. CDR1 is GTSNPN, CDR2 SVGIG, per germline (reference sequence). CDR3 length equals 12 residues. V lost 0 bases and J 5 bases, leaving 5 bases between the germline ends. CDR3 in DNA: TGTGCCTGGAGTGTGGGCTATCAGCCCCAGCATTTT. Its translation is CAWSVGYQPQHF.

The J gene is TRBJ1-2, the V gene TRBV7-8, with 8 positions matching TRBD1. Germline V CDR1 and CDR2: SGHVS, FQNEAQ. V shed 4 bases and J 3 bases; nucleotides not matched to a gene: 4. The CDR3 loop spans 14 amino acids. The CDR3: CASSSGTGYYGYTF. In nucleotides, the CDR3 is TGTGCCAGCAGCTCCGGGACAGGTTACTATGGCTACACCTTC.

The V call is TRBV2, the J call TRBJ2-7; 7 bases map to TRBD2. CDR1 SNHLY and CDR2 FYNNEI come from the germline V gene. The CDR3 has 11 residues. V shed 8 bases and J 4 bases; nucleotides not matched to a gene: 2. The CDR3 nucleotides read TGTGCCAGCCGACTAGCTTACGAGCAGTACTTC. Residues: CASRLAYEQYF.

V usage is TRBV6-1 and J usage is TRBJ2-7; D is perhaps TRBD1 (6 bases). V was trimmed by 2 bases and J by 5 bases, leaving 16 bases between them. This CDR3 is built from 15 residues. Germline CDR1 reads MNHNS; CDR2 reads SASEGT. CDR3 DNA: TGTGCCAGCAGTGAATTCGAGGACAGACCCCACGAGCAGTACTTC. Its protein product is CASSEFEDRPHEQYF.

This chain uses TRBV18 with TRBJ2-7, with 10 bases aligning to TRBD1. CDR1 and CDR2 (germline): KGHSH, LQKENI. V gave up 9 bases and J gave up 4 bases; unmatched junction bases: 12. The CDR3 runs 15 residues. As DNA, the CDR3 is TGTGCCAGTTCCGACAGGGGGCTCTCTCCTTACGAGCAGTACTTC. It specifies CASSDRGLSPYEQYF. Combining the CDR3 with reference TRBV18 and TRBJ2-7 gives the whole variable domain NAGVMQNPRHLVRRRGQEARLRCSPMKGHSHVYWYRQLPEEGLKFMVYLQKENIIDESGMPKERFSAEFPKEGPSILRIQQVVRGDSAAYFCASSDRGLSPYEQYFGPGTRLTVT.

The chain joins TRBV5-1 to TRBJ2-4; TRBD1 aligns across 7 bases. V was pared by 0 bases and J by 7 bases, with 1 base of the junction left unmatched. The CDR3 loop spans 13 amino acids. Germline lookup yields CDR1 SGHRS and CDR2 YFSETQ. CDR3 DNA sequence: TGCGCCAGCAGCTTGGGACAGGGTAACATTCAGTACTTC. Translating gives CASSLGQGNIQYF.

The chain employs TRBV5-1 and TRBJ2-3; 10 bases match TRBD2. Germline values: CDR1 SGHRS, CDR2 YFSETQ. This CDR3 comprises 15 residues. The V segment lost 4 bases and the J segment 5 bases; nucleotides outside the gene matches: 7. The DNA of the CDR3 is TGCGCCAGCAGCGTTAGCGGGGGGCACGTAGATACGCAGTATTTT. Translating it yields CASSVSGGHVDTQYF.

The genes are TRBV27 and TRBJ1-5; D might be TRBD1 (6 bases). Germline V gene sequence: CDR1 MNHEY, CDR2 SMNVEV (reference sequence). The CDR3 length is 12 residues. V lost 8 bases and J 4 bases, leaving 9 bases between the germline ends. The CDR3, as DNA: TGTGCCAGCTGGACAGTAAATCAGCCCCAGCATTTT. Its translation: CASWTVNQPQHF.

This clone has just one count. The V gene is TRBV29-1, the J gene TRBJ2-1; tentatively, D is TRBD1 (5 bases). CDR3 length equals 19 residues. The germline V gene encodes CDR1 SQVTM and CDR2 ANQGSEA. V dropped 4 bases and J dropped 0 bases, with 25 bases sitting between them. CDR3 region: CSVAGVERGRTASYNEQFF. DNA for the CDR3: TGCAGCGTTGCTGGGGTCGAAAGGGGCAGGACGGCCTCCTACAATGAGCAGTTCTTC.

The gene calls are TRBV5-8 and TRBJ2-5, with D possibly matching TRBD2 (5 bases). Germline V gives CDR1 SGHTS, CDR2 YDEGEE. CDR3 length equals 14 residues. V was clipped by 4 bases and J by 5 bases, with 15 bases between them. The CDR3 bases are TGTGCCAGCAGCCCCACCCTGGGCGGGGAGACCCAGTACTTC. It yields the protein CASSPTLGGETQYF.

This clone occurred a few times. The CDR3 bases are TGTGCCAGCAGCCCTGGCCGGAGGACAGCCAGTAATGAAAAACTGTTTTTT. This encodes CASSPGRRTASNEKLFF. V and J are TRBV7-9 and TRBJ1-4; tentatively, D is TRBD1 (6 bases). This CDR3 has 17 residues. Germline V CDR1 and CDR2: SEHNR, FQNEAQ (reference sequence). Trimming left V 5 bases short and J 4 bases short, with 20 bases between. The full variable domain, rest sourced from reference TRBV7-9 and TRBJ1-4, is DTGVSQNPRHKITKRGQNVTFRCDPISEHNRLYWYRQTLGQGPEFLTYFQNEAQLEKSRLLSDRFSAERPKGSFSTLEIQRTEQGDSAMYLCASSPGRRTASNEKLFFGSGTQLSVL.

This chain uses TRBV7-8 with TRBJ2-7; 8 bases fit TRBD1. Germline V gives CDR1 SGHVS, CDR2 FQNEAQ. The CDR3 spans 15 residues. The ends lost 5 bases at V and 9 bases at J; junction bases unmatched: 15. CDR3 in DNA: TGTGCCAGCAGCCCTTGGACAGGGAAGGTGGTCGCGCAGTACTTC. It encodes CASSPWTGKVVAQYF.

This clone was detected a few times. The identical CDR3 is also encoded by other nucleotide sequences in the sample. Written as DNA, the CDR3 is TGCGCCAGCAGTTTAGATCCTTCTAGCACAGATACGCAGTATTTT. It is translated as CASSLDPSSTDTQYF. The chain recombines TRBV5-1 with TRBJ2-3; D uncertain. Germline V gives CDR1 SGHRS, CDR2 YFSETQ. This CDR3 is 15 amino acids long. V shed 5 bases and J shed 0 bases, with 13 bases lying between them.

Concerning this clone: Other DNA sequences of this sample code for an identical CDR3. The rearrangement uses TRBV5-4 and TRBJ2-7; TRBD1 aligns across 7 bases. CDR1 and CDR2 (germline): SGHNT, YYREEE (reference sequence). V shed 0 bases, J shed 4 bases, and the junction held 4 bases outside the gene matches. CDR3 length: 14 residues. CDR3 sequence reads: CASSLGQGAYEQYF. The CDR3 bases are TGTGCCAGCAGCTTGGGACAGGGAGCGTACGAGCAGTACTTC.

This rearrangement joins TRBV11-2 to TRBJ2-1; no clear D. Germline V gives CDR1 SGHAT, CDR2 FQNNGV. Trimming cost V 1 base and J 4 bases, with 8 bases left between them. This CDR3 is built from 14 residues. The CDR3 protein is CASSLVGSYNEQFF. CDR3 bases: TGTGCCAGCAGCTTAGTGGGCTCTTACAATGAGCAGTTCTTC.

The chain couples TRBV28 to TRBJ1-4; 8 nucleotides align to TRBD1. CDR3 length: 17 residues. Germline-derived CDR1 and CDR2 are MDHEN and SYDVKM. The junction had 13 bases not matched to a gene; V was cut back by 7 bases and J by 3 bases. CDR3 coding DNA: TGTGCCAGCACTCCAGGACAGGGATCTTTATCTAATGAAAAACTGTTTTTT. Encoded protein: CASTPGQGSLSNEKLFF.

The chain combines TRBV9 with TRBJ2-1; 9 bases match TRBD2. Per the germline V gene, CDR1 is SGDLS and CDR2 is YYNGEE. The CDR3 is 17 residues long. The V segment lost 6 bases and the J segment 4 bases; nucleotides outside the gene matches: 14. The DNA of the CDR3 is TGTGCCAGCACCCGGATCCCCGCGGGGGGGCTATACAATGAGCAGTTCTTC. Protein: CASTRIPAGGLYNEQFF.

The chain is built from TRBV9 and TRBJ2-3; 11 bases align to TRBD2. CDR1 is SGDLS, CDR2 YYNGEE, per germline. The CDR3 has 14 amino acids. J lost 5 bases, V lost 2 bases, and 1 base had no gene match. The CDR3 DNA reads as TGTGCCAGCAGCGTTAGCGGGGGGGGAGATACGCAGTATTTT. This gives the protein CASSVSGGGDTQYF.

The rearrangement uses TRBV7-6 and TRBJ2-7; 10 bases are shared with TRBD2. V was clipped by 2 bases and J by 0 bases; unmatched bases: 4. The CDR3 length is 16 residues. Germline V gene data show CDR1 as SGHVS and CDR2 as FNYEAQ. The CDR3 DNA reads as TGTGCCAGCAGCTTATCGGCTAGCGGGAGCTCCTACGAGCAGTACTTC. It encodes CASSLSASGSSYEQYF. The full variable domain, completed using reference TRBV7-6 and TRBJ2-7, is GAGVSQSPRYKVTKRGQDVALRCDPISGHVSLYWYRQALGQGPEFLTYFNYEAQQDKSGLPNDRFSAERPEGSISTLTIQRTEQRDSAMYRCASSLSASGSSYEQYFGPGTRLTVT.

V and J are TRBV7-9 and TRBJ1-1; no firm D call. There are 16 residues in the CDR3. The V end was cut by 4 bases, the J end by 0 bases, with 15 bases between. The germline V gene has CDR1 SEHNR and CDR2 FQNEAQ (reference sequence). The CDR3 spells CASSSPRRRVNTEAFF. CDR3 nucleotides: TGTGCCAGCAGCTCACCACGGCGGAGGGTGAACACTGAAGCTTTCTTT.

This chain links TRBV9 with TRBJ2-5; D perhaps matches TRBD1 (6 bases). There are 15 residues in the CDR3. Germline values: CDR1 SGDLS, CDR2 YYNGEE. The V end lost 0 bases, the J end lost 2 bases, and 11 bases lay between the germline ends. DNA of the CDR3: TGTGCCAGCAGCGTAGGTAAGGGACAACAAGAGACCCAGTACTTC. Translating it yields CASSVGKGQQETQYF.